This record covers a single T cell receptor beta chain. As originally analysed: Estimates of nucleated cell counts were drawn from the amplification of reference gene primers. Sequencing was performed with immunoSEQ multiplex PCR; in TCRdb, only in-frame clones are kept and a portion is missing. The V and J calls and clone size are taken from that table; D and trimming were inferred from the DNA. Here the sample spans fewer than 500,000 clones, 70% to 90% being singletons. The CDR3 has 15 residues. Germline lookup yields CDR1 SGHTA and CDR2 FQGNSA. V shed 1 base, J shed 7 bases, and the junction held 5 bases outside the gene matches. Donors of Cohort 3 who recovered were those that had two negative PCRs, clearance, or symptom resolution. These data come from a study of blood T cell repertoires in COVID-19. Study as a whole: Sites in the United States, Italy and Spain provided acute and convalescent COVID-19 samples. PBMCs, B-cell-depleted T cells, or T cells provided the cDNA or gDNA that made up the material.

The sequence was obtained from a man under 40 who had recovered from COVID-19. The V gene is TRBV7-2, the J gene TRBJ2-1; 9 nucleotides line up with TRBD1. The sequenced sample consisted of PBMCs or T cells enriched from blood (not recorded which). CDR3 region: CASSLGGQGRNEQFF. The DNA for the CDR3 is TGTGCCAGCAGCTTAGGGGGACAGGGCAGAAATGAGCAGTTCTTC.